The entry that follows covers one TCR beta chain sequence. These data originate in a study of OX40 agonist ivuxolimab in advanced cancers. Study overall: Under the entry rules, prior anti-PD-1, anti-PD-L1 or anti-CTLA-4 therapy was allowed, and roughly 39% had some.

TCRdb's copy holds only in-frame clones and misses some; the assay was immunoSEQ multiplex PCR. Of 80,000 to 100,000 clones listed, approximately 91% are singletons. The germline V and J ends were trimmed by 5 bases and 0 bases, with 11 bases remaining between them. The CDR3 sequence is 15 residues long. Germline values: CDR1 MNHNY, CDR2 SVGAGI (reference sequence). The source of this sequence is an adult with an advanced solid tumor such as melanoma, head and neck, liver or kidney cancer. The genes are TRBV6-6 and TRBJ2-1; D possibly uses TRBD1 or TRBD2 (5 bases each). Sequences were derived from CD4+ or CD8+ T cells sorted from blood, sampled in a trial of the OX40 agonist ivuxolimab. This chain's CDR3 is CASSHLRGSYNEQFF. The CDR3 nucleotides read TGTGCCAGCAGTCATTTGAGGGGCTCCTACAATGAGCAGTTCTTC.